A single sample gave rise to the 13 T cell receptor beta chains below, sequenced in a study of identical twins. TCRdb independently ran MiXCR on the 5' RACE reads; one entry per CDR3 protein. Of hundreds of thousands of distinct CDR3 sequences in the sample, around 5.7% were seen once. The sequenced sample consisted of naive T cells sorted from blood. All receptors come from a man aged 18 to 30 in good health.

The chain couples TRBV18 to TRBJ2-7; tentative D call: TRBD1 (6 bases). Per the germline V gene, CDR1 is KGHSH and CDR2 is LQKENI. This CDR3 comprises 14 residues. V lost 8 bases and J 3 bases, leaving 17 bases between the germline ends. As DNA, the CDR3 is TGTGCCAGCACACAGGGTCCCAATGGCTACGAGCAGTACGTC. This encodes CASTQGPNGYEQYV.

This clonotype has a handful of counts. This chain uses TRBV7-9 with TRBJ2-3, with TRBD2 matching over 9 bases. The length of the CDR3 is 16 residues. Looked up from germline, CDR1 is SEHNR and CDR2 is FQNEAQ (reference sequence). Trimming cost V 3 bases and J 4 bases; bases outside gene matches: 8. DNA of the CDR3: TGTGCCAGCAGCTTTACGGCGGGAGGGCCGGCAGATACGCAGTATTTT. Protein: CASSFTAGGPADTQYF.

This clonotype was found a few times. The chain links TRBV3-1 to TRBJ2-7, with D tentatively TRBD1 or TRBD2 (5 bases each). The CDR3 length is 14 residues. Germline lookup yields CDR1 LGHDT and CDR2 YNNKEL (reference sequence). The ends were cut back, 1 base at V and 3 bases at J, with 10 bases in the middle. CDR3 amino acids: CASSQVVGDYEQYF. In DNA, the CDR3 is TGTGCCAGCAGCCAAGTCGTGGGGGACTACGAGCAGTACTTC.

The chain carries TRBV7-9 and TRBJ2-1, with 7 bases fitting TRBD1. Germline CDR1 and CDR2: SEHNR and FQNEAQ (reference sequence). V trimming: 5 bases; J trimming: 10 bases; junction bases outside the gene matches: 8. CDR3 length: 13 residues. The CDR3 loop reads CASSREGAWEQFF. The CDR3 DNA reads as TGTGCCAGCAGCAGAGAGGGGGCTTGGGAGCAGTTCTTC.

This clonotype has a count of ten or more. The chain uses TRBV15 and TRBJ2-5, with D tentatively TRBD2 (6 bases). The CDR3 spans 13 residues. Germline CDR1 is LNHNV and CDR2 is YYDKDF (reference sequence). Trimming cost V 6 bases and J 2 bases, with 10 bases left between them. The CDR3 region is CATRAEGQETQYF. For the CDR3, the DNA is TGTGCCACCAGGGCGGAGGGTCAAGAGACCCAGTACTTC.

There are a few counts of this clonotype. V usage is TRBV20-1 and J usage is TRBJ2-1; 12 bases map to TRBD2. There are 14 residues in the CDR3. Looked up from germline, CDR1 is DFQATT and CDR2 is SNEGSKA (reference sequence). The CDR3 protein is CSVSAGTSGLEQFF. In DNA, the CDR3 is TGCAGCGTTTCCGCCGGGACTAGCGGGCTTGAGCAGTTCTTC.

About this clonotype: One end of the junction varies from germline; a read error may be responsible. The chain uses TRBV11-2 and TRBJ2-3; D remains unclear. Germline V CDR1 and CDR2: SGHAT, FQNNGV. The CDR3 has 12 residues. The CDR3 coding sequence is TGTTCCAGCAGCAAATACCCAGATACGCAGTATTTT. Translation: CSSSKYPDTQYF. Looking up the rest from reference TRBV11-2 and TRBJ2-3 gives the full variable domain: EAGVAQSPRYKIIEKRQSVAFWCNPISGHATLYWYQQILGQGPKLLIQFQNNGVVDDSQLPKDRFSAERLKGVDSTLKIQPAKLEDSAVYLCSSSKYPDTQYFGPGTRLTVL.

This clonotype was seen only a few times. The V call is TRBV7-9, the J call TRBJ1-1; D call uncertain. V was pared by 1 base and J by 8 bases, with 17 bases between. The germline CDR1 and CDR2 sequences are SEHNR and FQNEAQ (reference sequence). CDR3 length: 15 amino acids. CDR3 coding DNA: TGTGCCAGCAGCTTAGGGGAGACCGGTCTCAAGGAAGCTTTCTTT. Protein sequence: CASSLGETGLKEAFF.

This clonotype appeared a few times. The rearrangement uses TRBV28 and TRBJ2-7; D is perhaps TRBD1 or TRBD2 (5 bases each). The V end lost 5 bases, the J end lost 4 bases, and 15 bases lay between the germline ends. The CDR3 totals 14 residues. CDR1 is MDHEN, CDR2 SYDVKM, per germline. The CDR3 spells CASSIVGPKYEQYF. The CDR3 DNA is TGTGCCAGCAGTATAGTGGGACCTAAGTACGAGCAGTACTTC.

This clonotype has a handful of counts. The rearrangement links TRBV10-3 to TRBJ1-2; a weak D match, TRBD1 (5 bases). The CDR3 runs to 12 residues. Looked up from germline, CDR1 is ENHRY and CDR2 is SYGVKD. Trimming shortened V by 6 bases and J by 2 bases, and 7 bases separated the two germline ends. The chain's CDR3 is CAIRGGNYGYTF. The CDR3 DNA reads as TGTGCCATCAGGGGGGGGAACTATGGCTACACCTTC.

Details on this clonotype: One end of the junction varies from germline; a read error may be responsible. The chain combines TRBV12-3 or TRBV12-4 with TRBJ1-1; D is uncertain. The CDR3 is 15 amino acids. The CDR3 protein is CASSRVHLLNPEAFF. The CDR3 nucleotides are TGTGCCAGCAGCCGCGTTCACTTGTTGAACCCTGAAGCTTTCTTT.

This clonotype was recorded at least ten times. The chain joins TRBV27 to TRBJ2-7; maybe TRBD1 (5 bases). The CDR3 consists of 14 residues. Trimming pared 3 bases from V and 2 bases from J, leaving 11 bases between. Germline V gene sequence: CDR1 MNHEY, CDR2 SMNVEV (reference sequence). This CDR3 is CASSFQGSTYEQYF. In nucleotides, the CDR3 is TGTGCCAGCAGTTTCCAGGGAAGTACCTACGAGCAGTACTTC.

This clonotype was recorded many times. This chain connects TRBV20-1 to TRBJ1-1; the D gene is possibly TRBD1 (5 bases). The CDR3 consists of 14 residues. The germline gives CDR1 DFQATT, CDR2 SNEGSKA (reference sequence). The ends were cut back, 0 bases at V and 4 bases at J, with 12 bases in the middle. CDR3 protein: CSARDFRGGTEAFF. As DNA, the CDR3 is TGCAGTGCTAGAGATTTTCGGGGGGGCACTGAAGCTTTCTTT.